This note documents a single T cell receptor (beta chain) sequence. The antigen remains undetermined. The authors prepared UMI-labeled TRB cDNA libraries by 5' RACE. Reanalyzing the 5' RACE reads, TCRdb keeps one entry per CDR3 protein, without DNA. The repertoire shows roughly 110,000 distinct CDR3 sequences; the top ten hold just over 0.35%. The CDR3 runs to 14 residues. The V gene's germline CDR1 is ENHRY and CDR2 SYGVKD. The data were taken from a study of CXCR3-negative and CXCR3-positive naive CD8 T cells. The study's findings and limits: In naive cells, CXCR3-negative and CXCR3-positive subsets had similar TRBV-TRBJ usage; memory cells differed. TRB CDR3s were more hydrophobic in CXCR3-positive than in CXCR3-negative naive cells.

Triplicate sorts, 300,000 or so cells apiece, were made for each CD8+ T cell subset. J is TRBJ2-7 and V is TRBV10-3. The sequenced sample consisted of naive CXCR3+ CD8+ T cells from blood. As to subset: CD45RO-CCR7+CD27+CD95- naive CD8+ T cells expressing CXCR3 (TNR3+). This clonotype was sampled from a human donor in good health. Some clones in this sample may be carry-over from other donors' samples. This chain's CDR3 is CAISVETSSYEQYF.